A selection of T cell receptor beta chains follows, all from one sample in a study of blood T cell repertoires in COVID-19. Repertoires were generated with immunoSEQ multiplex PCR, while TCRdb's copy carries only in-frame clones and drops some. The table has about 230,000 clones, just over 85% seen once; the top ten hold roughly 12%. Material for sequencing was peripheral blood. The receptors shown here come from a man aged 45-60 years with COVID-19, enrolled during active disease. Each CDR3 is given with its conserved first and last residue. A D gene is named only where the DNA matches it firmly.

d_gene: TRBD1
v_gene: TRBV6-4
j_gene: TRBJ1-1
CDR3aa: CASRGQGWNTEAFF

d_gene: TRBD2
v_gene: TRBV6-2/TRBV6-3
j_gene: TRBJ2-1
CDR3aa: CASSSSAGAYNEQFF

d_gene: -
v_gene: TRBV12-2
j_gene: TRBJ2-5
CDR3aa: CARAYSGTSRETQYF

d_gene: -
v_gene: TRBV20-1
j_gene: TRBJ2-7
CDR3aa: CSAGGLYEQYF

d_gene: -
v_gene: TRBV9
j_gene: TRBJ1-5
CDR3aa: CASSVGSHARGRSNQPQHF

d_gene: TRBD1
v_gene: TRBV11-2
j_gene: TRBJ1-6
CDR3aa: CASSPQGDRGWNSPLHF

d_gene: -
v_gene: TRBV19
j_gene: TRBJ1-5
CDR3aa: CASKDSGYSNQPQHF

d_gene: TRBD2
v_gene: TRBV6-5
j_gene: TRBJ2-5
CDR3aa: CASRGSGGKETQYF

d_gene: TRBD1
v_gene: TRBV14
j_gene: TRBJ2-1
CDR3aa: CASSQQGAIHEQFF

d_gene: -
v_gene: TRBV13
j_gene: TRBJ1-1
CDR3aa: CASSFGGPAFF

d_gene: -
v_gene: TRBV6-4
j_gene: TRBJ1-5
CDR3aa: CASSERVDQPQHF

d_gene: -
v_gene: TRBV9
j_gene: TRBJ2-1
CDR3aa: CASSVGPSEQFF

d_gene: TRBD1
v_gene: TRBV9
j_gene: TRBJ2-7
CDR3aa: CASSPGDREYEQYF

d_gene: TRBD2
v_gene: TRBV5-5
j_gene: TRBJ2-1
CDR3aa: CASSAAGGSSYNEQFF

d_gene: -
v_gene: TRBV7-9
j_gene: TRBJ2-5
CDR3aa: CASSSEETQYF

d_gene: -
v_gene: TRBV29-1
j_gene: TRBJ1-2
CDR3aa: CSASLSGTQYGYTF

d_gene: TRBD1
v_gene: TRBV5-4
j_gene: TRBJ2-7
CDR3aa: CASSPWTGGPKGQYF

d_gene: -
v_gene: TRBV5-8
j_gene: TRBJ2-7
CDR3aa: CASSLVGLSYEQYF

d_gene: -
v_gene: TRBV27
j_gene: TRBJ1-2
CDR3aa: CASSLSGAPNYGYTF

d_gene: TRBD2
v_gene: TRBV27
j_gene: TRBJ2-2
CDR3aa: CASARGVGGNTGELFF

d_gene: -
v_gene: TRBV27
j_gene: TRBJ1-2
CDR3aa: CASRGQLNYGYTF

d_gene: -
v_gene: TRBV12-5
j_gene: TRBJ2-5
CDR3aa: CASARTRGIETQYF

d_gene: TRBD2
v_gene: TRBV7-3
j_gene: TRBJ2-2
CDR3aa: CASSPAGLAPNTGELFF

d_gene: TRBD1
v_gene: TRBV4-3
j_gene: TRBJ2-7
CDR3aa: CASSPTPDRVVGTYEQYF

d_gene: TRBD1
v_gene: TRBV6-5
j_gene: TRBJ1-1
CDR3aa: CASSYKTGAYTEAFF

d_gene: -
v_gene: TRBV9
j_gene: TRBJ1-6
CDR3aa: CASSVGRDVLNNSPLHF

d_gene: TRBD1
v_gene: TRBV2
j_gene: TRBJ2-3
CDR3aa: CATAGTGGLVRQYF